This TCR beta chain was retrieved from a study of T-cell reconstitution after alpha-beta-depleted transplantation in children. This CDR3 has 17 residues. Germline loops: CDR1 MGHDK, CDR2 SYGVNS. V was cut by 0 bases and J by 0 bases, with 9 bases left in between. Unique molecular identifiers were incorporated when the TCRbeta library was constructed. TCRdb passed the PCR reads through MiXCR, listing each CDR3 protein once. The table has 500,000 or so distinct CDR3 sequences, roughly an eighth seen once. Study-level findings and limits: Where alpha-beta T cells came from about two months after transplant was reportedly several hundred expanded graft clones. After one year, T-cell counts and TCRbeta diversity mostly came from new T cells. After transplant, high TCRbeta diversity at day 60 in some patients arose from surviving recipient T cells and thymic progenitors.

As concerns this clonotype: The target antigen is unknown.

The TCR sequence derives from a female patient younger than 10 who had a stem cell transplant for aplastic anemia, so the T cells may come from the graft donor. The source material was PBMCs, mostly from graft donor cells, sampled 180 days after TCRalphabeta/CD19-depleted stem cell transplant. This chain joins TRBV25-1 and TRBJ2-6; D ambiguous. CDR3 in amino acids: CASSEYENFSGANVLTF. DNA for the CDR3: TGTGCCAGCAGTGAATATGAGAATTTCTCTGGGGCCAACGTCCTGACTTTC.